The T cell receptor (beta chain) under discussion was sequenced for a study of control samples from healthy donors and cancer patients (dated by TCRdb to about 2020). In regard to this clone: There is no known antigen for this receptor. The input lacks base qualities; no much larger clone sits a single base away.

Taken from cysteine to phenylalanine, the CDR3 has 14 residues. Here the CDR3 DNA is all that survives: 42 bases in frame from base 1. Trimming takes 7 bases from V and 3 bases from J, and the germline ends sit 13 bases apart. From a lookup of the germline V gene, CDR1 and CDR2 are SGHTA and FQGNSA. Receptor amplification or capture employed the immunoSEQ multiplex PCR assay. The clones in this table, taken by TCRdb from immuneACCESS, are in-frame only. Not every clone is retained; where verified, under half of the shortfall comes from an unresolved V gene, and the cause of the rest is unknown. The sample table records some 120,000 clones; approximately 94% of these occur just once. The ten largest clones capture approximately 4% of the sample.

Rearrangement joined TRBV7-2 to TRBJ2-1, with the D assignment possibly TRBD1 or TRBD2, given 5 matching bases for each. The TCR sequence derives from a man aged 25 to 45 in good health. The sequenced sample consisted of blood. This receptor has the CDR3 CASTPGPGYNEQFF. The nucleotides read TGTGCCAGCACCCCGGGACCAGGCTACAATGAGCAGTTCTTC.